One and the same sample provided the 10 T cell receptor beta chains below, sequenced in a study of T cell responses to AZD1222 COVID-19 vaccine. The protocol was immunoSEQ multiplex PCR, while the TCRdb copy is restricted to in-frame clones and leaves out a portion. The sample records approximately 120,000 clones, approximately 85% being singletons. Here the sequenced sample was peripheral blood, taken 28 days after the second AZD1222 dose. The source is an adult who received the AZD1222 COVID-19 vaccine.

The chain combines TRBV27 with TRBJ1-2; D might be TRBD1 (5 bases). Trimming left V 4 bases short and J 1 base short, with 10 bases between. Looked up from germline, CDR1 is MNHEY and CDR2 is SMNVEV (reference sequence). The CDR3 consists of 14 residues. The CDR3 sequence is CASSSLGGNYGYTF. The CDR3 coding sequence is TGTGCCAGCAGTTCTCTCGGGGGTAACTATGGCTACACCTTC.

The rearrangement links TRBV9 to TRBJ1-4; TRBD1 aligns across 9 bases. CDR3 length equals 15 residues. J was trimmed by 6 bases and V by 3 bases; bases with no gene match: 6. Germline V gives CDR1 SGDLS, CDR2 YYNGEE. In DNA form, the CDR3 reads TGTGCCAGCAGCGCCCCCGGGACAGGGTATGAAAAACTGTTTTTT. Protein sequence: CASSAPGTGYEKLFF. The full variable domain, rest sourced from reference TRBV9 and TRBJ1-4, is DSGVTQTPKHLITATGQRVTLRCSPRSGDLSVYWYQQSLDQGLQFLIQYYNGEERAKGNILERFSAQQFPDLHSELNLSSLELGDSALYFCASSAPGTGYEKLFFGSGTQLSVL.

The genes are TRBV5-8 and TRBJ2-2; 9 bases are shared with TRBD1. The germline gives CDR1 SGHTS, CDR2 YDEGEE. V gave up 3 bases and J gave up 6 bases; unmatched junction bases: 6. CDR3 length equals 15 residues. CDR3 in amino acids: CASSSYRGQPGELFF. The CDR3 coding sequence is TGTGCCAGCAGCTCCTACAGGGGGCAGCCCGGGGAGCTGTTTTTT.

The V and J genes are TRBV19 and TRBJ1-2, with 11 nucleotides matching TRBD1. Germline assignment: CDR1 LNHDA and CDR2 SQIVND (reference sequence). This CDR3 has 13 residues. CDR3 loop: CAVRGQGDYGYTF. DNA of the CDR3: TGTGCAGTACGGGGACAGGGGGACTATGGCTACACCTTC.

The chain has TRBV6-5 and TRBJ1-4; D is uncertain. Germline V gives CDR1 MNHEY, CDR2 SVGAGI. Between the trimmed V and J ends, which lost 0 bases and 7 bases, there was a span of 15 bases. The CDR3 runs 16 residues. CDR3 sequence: CASSYSTRRQGEKLFF. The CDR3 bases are TGTGCCAGCAGTTACTCGACTCGGAGGCAAGGTGAAAAACTGTTTTTT.

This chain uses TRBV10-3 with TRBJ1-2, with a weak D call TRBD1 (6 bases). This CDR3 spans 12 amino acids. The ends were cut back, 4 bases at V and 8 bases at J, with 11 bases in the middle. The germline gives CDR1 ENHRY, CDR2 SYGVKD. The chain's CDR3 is CAISGRGDGYTF. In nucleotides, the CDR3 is TGTGCCATCAGTGGGAGGGGGGACGGCTACACCTTC.

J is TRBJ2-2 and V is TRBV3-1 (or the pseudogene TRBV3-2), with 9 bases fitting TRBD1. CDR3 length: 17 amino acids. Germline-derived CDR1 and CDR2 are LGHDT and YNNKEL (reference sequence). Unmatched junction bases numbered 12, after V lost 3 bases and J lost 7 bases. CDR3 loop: CASSHPRGTGNSGELFF. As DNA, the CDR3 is TGTGCCAGCAGCCACCCGCGGGGGACAGGGAATAGCGGGGAGCTGTTTTTT.

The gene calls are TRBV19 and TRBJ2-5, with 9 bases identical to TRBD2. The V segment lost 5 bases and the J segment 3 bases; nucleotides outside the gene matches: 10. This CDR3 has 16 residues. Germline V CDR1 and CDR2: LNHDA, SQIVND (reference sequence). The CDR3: CASSFLSGGTKETQYF. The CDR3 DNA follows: TGTGCCAGTAGTTTTCTGAGCGGGGGGACGAAAGAGACCCAGTACTTC.

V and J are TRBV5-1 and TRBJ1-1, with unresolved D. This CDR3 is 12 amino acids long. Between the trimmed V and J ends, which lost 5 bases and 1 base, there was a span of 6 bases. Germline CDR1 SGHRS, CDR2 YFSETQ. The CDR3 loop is CASRDPNTEAFF. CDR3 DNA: TGCGCCAGCAGGGACCCGAACACTGAAGCTTTCTTT.

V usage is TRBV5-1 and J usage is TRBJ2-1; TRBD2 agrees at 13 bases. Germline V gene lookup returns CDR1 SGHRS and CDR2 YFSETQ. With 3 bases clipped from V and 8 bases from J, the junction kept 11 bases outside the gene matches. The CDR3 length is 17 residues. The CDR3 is CASSSGTSGATWDEQFF. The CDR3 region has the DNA TGCGCCAGCAGCTCCGGGACTAGCGGGGCTACATGGGATGAGCAGTTCTTC.